Described below is a single TCR beta chain sequence and its context. Clones were read by immunoSEQ multiplex PCR, and TCRdb kept only the in-frame ones, dropping some. The sample gives more than 400,000 clones, 90% of which show up once; under 0.7% is in the top ten. V gave up 4 bases and J gave up 0 bases; unmatched junction bases: 2. Germline CDR1 and CDR2: SNHLY and FYNNEI. The CDR3 consists of 14 residues. These data come from a study of blood T cell repertoires in COVID-19. Across about two dozen US areas, participants ranged in age from 18 to 89 years. This clonotype was sampled from a man aged 18 to 30 who had recovered from COVID-19. Source material: PBMCs or T cells enriched from blood (not recorded which). The J gene is TRBJ1-1, the V gene TRBV2, with 7 bases that match TRBD1. CDR3 DNA sequence: TGTGCCAGCAGTGTACAGGGGTTGAACACTGAAGCTTTCTTT. It specifies CASSVQGLNTEAFF. Full variable domain (rest looked up from reference TRBV2 and TRBJ1-1): EPEVTQTPSHQVTQMGQEVILRCVPISNHLYFYWYRQILGQKVEFLVSFYNNEISEKSEIFDDQFSVERPDGSNFTLKIRSTKLEDSAMYFCASSVQGLNTEAFFGQGTRLTVV.